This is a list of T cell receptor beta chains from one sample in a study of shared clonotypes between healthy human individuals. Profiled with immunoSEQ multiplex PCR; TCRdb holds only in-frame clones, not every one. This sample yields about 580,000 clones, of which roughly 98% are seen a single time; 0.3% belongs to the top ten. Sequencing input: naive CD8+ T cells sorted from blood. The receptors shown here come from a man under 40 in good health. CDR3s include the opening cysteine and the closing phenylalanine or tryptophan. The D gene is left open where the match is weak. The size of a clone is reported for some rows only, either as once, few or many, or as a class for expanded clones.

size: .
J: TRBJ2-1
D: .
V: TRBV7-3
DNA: TGTGCCAGCAGCTTAAATCGGATGGGCGGGTCCCGGGGGAATGAGCAGTTCTTC
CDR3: CASSLNRMGGSRGNEQFF

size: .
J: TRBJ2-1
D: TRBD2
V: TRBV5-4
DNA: TGTGCCAGCAGCTTGACTAGCGGGAGCTATGAGCAGTTCTTC
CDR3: CASSLTSGSYEQFF

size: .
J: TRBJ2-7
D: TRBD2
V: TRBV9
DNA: TGTGCCAGCAGCCTGTCGAGCGGGAGTTCCTACGAGCAGTACTTC
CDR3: CASSLSSGSSYEQYF

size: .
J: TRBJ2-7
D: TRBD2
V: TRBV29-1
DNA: TGCAGCGTTGGTAGCGGGAGGGCCTCCTACGAGCAGTACTTC
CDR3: CSVGSGRASYEQYF

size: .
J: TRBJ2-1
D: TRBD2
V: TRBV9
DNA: TGTGCCAGCAGCGTAGCCCAATGGACTAGCGGGAGCTCCTACAATGAGCAGTTCTTC
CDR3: CASSVAQWTSGSSYNEQFF

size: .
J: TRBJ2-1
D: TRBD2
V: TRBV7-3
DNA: TGTGCCAGCAGTTTAAGACTAGCGAATATCAATGAGCAGTTCTTC
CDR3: CASSLRLANINEQFF

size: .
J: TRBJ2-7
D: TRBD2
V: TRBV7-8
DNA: TGTGCCAGCAGCTCGGGAGGTAGGGAGCAGTACTTC
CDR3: CASSSGGREQYF

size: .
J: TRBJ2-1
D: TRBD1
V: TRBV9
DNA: TGTGCCAGCATGGGACAGGGGGCTTTCTACAATGAGCAGTTCTTC
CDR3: CASMGQGAFYNEQFF

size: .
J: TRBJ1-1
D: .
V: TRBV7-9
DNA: TGTGCCAGCAGCTCCCTGGGGGATGAAGCTTTCTTT
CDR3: CASSSLGDEAFF

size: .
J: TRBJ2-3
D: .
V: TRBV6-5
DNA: TGTGCCAGCAGTTACCGAAGGGACTTCGGCACAGATACGCAGTATTTT
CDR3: CASSYRRDFGTDTQYF

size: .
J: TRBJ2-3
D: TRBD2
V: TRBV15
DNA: TGTGCCACCAGCAAAAACCCGGGACTAGACACAGATACGCAGTATTTT
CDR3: CATSKNPGLDTDTQYF

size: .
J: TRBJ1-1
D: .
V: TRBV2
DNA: TGTGCCAGCAGTGAATGGGGGAACACTGAAGCTTTCTTT
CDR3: CASSEWGNTEAFF

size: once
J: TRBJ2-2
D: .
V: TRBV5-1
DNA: TGCGCCAGCAGCCTGGACATACTGAACACCGGGGAGCTGTTTTTT
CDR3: CASSLDILNTGELFF

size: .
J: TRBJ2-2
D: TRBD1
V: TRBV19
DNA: TGTGCCAGTACCGCGACCGGGACAGGGGGCACGGGGGAGCTGTTTTTT
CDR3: CASTATGTGGTGELFF

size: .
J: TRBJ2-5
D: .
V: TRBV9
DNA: TGTGCCAGCAGCCACAACGGAGGAGCTCAGGAGACCCAGTACTTC
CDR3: CASSHNGGAQETQYF

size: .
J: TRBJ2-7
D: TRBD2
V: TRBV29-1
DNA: TGCAGCGTCCTCCTAGCGGCCTTGCTGGACGAGCAGTACTTC
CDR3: CSVLLAALLDEQYF

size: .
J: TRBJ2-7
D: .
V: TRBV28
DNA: TGTGCCATCAAGGGCCCCGCCTCCTACGAGCAGTACTTC
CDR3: CAIKGPASYEQYF

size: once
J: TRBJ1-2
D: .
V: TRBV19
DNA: TGTGCCAGTAGTATAGGGGAAGGGAATGGCTACACCTTC
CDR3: CASSIGEGNGYTF

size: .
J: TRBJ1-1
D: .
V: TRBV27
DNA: TGTGCCAGCAAGGTGCAGGGACTAAACACTGAAGCTTTCTTT
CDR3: CASKVQGLNTEAFF

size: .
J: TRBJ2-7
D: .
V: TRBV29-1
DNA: TGCAGCGTTGAAGATGGCGGTTACGAGCAGTACTTC
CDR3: CSVEDGGYEQYF

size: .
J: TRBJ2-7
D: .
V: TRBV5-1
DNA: TGCGCCAGCAGCTTGTTTGGTGTGATCGGGTACGAGCAGTACTTC
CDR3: CASSLFGVIGYEQYF

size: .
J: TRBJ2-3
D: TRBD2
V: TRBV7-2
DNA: TGTGCCAGCAGCTTAGTCCTAGCGGGGACCACAGATACGCAGTATTTT
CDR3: CASSLVLAGTTDTQYF

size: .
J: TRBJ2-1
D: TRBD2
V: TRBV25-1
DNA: TGTGCCAGCAGTGTCCCGGGACTAGTAACGGGATACAATGAGCAGTTCTTC
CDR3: CASSVPGLVTGYNEQFF

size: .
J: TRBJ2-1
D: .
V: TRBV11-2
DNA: TGTGCCAGCAGCTTAGGGGTAGCTAGTGAGCAGTTCTTC
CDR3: CASSLGVASEQFF

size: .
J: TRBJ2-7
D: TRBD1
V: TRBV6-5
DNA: TGTGCCAGCAGTCCACGGGGACAGTTCTACGAGCAGTACTTC
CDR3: CASSPRGQFYEQYF

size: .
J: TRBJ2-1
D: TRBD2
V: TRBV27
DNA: TGTGCCAGCACCCTCCTAGCGGGACTGGATGAGCAGTTCTTC
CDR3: CASTLLAGLDEQFF

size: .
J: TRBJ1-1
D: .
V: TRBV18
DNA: TGTGCCAGCTCACCACCAACGGGGGCGAACACTGAAGCTTTCTTT
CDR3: CASSPPTGANTEAFF

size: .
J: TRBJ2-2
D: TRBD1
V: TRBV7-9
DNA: TGTGCCAGCAGCCCGCCGGGACAGGGGCTGACCGGGGAGCTGTTTTTT
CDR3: CASSPPGQGLTGELFF

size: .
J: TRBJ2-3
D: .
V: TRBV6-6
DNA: TGTGCCAGCACCAGGCGCCCAGCGCCCACAGATACGCAGTATTTT
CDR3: CASTRRPAPTDTQYF

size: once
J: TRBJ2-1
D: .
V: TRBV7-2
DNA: TGTGCCAGCAGCTTAGACACAATCCCGAGCTCCTACAATGAGCAGTTCTTC
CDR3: CASSLDTIPSSYNEQFF

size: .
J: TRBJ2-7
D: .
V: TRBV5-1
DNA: TGCGCCAGCAGCTTGGGGACAGAAATTCACTACGAGCAGTACTTC
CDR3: CASSLGTEIHYEQYF

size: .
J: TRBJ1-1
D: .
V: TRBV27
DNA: TGTGCCAGCAGTCCCCACCCCGGACAGCCTCAGTCTGAAGCTTTCTTT
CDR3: CASSPHPGQPQSEAFF